The source of this T cell receptor beta chain is a study of CD8 T cells in Susac syndrome. An input of roughly 0.45 to 1 ug of RNA was subjected to reverse transcription using random hexamers. Across 54 Vbeta and 13 Jbeta, TCR beta CDR3 was amplified with immunoSEQ multiplex PCR. Via MiXCR, TCRdb re-called the immunoSEQ multiplex PCR reads, giving one row per CDR3 protein. Counted here are 150,000 to 200,000 distinct CDR3 sequences, about 95% occurring once; the ten biggest clones make up 0.085% to 0.13%. CDR3 length equals 13 residues. CDR1 is SGDLS and CDR2 is YYNGEE in the germline V gene. V lost 0 bases and J lost 4, with 7 bases in between.

This chain uses TRBV9 with TRBJ1-1; D is unresolved. The TCR sequence derives from a human donor in good health. Sequencing input: CD4+ T cells from PBMCs. CDR3 amino acids: CASSVGIGTEAFF. CDR3 coding DNA: TGTGCCAGCAGCGTAGGAATCGGCACTGAAGCTTTCTTT.